The 24 T cell receptor beta chains below all came from one sample that was sequenced in a study of blood T cell repertoires in COVID-19. Data came from immunoSEQ multiplex PCR; TCRdb stores just in-frame clones and leaves some out. Of over 55,000 clones in the sample, 82% are singletons; the top ten hold roughly 15%. Sequenced sample: peripheral blood. Receptors were obtained from a woman of 80 years or more with acute or convalescent COVID-19.

The gene calls are TRBV27 and TRBJ2-1; 8 positions match TRBD2. Per the germline V gene, CDR1 is MNHEY and CDR2 is SMNVEV (reference sequence). V dropped 6 bases and J dropped 6; count of bases not matched to a gene: 7. This CDR3 comprises 14 residues. The CDR3, as DNA: TGTGCCAGCAGAGTAGCGGGAAAAATCAATGAGCAGTTCTTC. Protein: CASRVAGKINEQFF.

This clone occurred once. V is TRBV5-1 and J is TRBJ1-1; 9 bases agree with TRBD1. The CDR3 is 15 amino acids. Germline trimming cut 4 bases from V and 3 bases from J; bases unmatched to any gene: 7. Germline CDR1 reads SGHRS; CDR2 reads YFSETQ. In nucleotides, the CDR3 is TGCGCCAGCAGCGTAACCGGGACAGGGTACACTGAAGCTTTCTTT. Its protein product is CASSVTGTGYTEAFF.

Only one count was recorded for this clone. The chain has TRBV19 and TRBJ1-6; D might be TRBD1 (5 bases). The V end was cut by 5 bases, the J end by 5 bases, with 13 bases between. This CDR3 comprises 15 residues. The germline V gene encodes CDR1 LNHDA and CDR2 SQIVND (reference sequence). CDR3 amino acids: CASSGMTADNSPLHF. DNA of the CDR3: TGTGCCAGTAGTGGTATGACAGCCGATAATTCACCCCTCCACTTT.

The V and J genes are TRBV11-3 and TRBJ2-7, with D unresolved. Trimming left V 3 bases short and J 5 bases short, with 8 bases between. Germline V gives CDR1 SGHNT, CDR2 YENEEA. This CDR3 spans 12 amino acids. The CDR3 loop reads CASSFDADEQYF. The CDR3 DNA is TGTGCCAGCAGCTTCGACGCGGACGAGCAGTACTTC. The full variable domain, completed using reference TRBV11-3 and TRBJ2-7, is EAGVVQSPRYKIIEKKQPVAFWCNPISGHNTLYWYLQNLGQGPELLIRYENEEAVDDSQLPKDRFSAERLKGVDSTLKIQPAELGDSAVYLCASSFDADEQYFGPGTRLTVT.

This chain uses TRBV11-2 with TRBJ2-7; D is possibly TRBD1 (5 bases). CDR3 length equals 14 residues. With 3 bases removed from V and 3 bases from J, the gap between germline ends came to 12 bases. The V gene's germline CDR1 is SGHAT and CDR2 FQNNGV. The CDR3 coding sequence is TGTGCCAGCAGCTTTAGCCAGGGAATCTACGAGCAGTACTTC. Its protein is CASSFSQGIYEQYF.

The rearrangement links TRBV11-3 to TRBJ2-3, with 10 bases fitting TRBD1. The junction had 2 bases not matched to a gene; V was cut back by 1 base and J by 1 base. Germline values: CDR1 SGHNT, CDR2 YENEEA. CDR3 length: 16 residues. The CDR3 loop is CASSLGGTGGTDTQYF. Written as DNA, the CDR3 is TGTGCCAGCAGCTTAGGTGGGACAGGGGGCACAGATACGCAGTATTTT.

The chain uses TRBV12-5 and TRBJ1-2; D is uncertain. Trimming left V 0 bases short and J 7 bases short, with 9 bases between. Germline V lookup: CDR1 LGHNT, CDR2 FRNRAP. This CDR3 has 13 amino acids. The CDR3 here is CASGLVTGFGYTF. The CDR3 DNA sequence: TGTGCTAGTGGTTTGGTAACCGGTTTTGGCTACACCTTC. Together with reference TRBV12-5 and TRBJ1-2, the CDR3 gives the full variable domain: DARVTQTPRHKVTEMGQEVTMRCQPILGHNTVFWYRQTMMQGLELLAYFRNRAPLDDSGMPKDRFSAEMPDATLATLKIQPSEPRDSAVYFCASGLVTGFGYTFGSGTRLTVV.

A note on this clone: This same CDR3 is encoded by further DNA sequences in the sample. J is TRBJ2-7 and V is TRBV7-2, with 9 positions matching TRBD1. Trimming cost V 5 bases and J 3 bases; bases outside gene matches: 5. The CDR3 length is 14 residues. Germline V gene data show CDR1 as SGHTA and CDR2 as FQGNSA. The CDR3 is CASSLSTGGYEQYF. The CDR3, as DNA: TGTGCCAGCAGCCTTTCGACAGGGGGCTACGAGCAGTACTTC.

CDR3 bases: TGTGCCAGCAGTGCCTGGACAGGGGGCGAGGGCTCCTACGAGCAGTACTTC. It encodes CASSAWTGGEGSYEQYF. V and J are TRBV25-1 and TRBJ2-7; the match to TRBD1 covers 11 bases. The CDR3 is 17 amino acids. Germline CDR1 is MGHDK and CDR2 is SYGVNS. V lost 4 bases to trimming and J lost 0 bases; unmatched junction nucleotides: 8.

The J gene is TRBJ2-7, the V gene TRBV4-3, with 14 bases aligning to TRBD2. The V gene's germline CDR1 is LGHNA and CDR2 YSLEER. After removal of 6 bases from V and 6 bases from J, the junction contained 4 bases not matched to a gene. This CDR3 region has 14 residues. CDR3 coding DNA: TGCGCCAGCAGTGGACTAGCGGGAGGTAGCGAGCAGTACTTC. Amino acids: CASSGLAGGSEQYF.

The CDR3 reads CASSTTSGGYEQYF. In nucleotides, the CDR3 is TGTGCCAGCAGCACCACTAGCGGGGGTTACGAGCAGTACTTC. V is TRBV7-9 and J is TRBJ2-7; TRBD2 agrees at 11 bases. The junction had 4 bases not matched to a gene; V was cut back by 5 bases and J by 4 bases. The CDR3 length is 14 residues. Germline CDR1 and CDR2: SEHNR and FQNEAQ (reference sequence).

This clone was seen only a few times. The chain uses TRBV11-2 and TRBJ1-6; 8 bases are shared with TRBD1. Germline CDR1 and CDR2: SGHAT and FQNNGV. The V and J ends lost 6 bases and 7 bases, in that order; junction bases with no gene match: 8. The CDR3 contains 15 residues. The CDR3 protein is CASRVSGGRNSPLHF. The DNA of the CDR3 is TGTGCCAGCAGGGTGTCAGGGGGCCGGAATTCACCCCTCCACTTT. The variable domain in full, with the rest retrieved from reference TRBV11-2 and TRBJ1-6, is EAGVAQSPRYKIIEKRQSVAFWCNPISGHATLYWYQQILGQGPKLLIQFQNNGVVDDSQLPKDRFSAERLKGVDSTLKIQPAKLEDSAVYLCASRVSGGRNSPLHFGNGTRLTVT.

V usage is TRBV6-5 and J usage is TRBJ2-2, with D possibly TRBD1 on 6 matching bases. The CDR3 contains 16 residues. Deletions cut 4 bases from V and 5 bases from J, with 17 bases between. Germline V lookup: CDR1 MNHEY, CDR2 SVGAGI. CDR3 DNA sequence: TGTGCCAGCAGTTCCCTTTCTACAGGGACGACCGGGGAGCTGTTTTTT. Residues: CASSSLSTGTTGELFF.

To note about this clone: Other DNA sequences in this specimen translate into the identical CDR3. The CDR3 region is CASSYSGTSFYNEQFF. In DNA form, the CDR3 reads TGTGCCAGCAGTTACTCAGGGACTAGTTTTTACAATGAGCAGTTCTTC. This chain uses TRBV6-2 or TRBV6-3 with TRBJ2-1; 8 bases are shared with TRBD2. The V gene's germline CDR1 is MNHEY and CDR2 SVGEGT. The trim removed 0 bases at V and 4 bases at J, leaving 5 bases unmatched. The CDR3 extends over 16 amino acids.

The chain uses TRBV10-2 and TRBJ2-2, with TRBD1 matching over 7 bases. The CDR3 spans 14 residues. The V gene's germline CDR1 is WSHSY and CDR2 SAAADI. Trimming took 9 bases from V and 4 from J; bases not matched to a gene: 8. The CDR3 DNA sequence: TGCGCCAGTCGCTTGGGACAGAGCACCGGGGAGCTGTTTTTT. As protein: CASRLGQSTGELFF.

The chain uses TRBV15 and TRBJ2-7, with D unresolved. The V gene's germline CDR1 is LNHNV and CDR2 YYDKDF (reference sequence). This CDR3 comprises 15 residues. V was cut by 2 bases and J by 5 bases, with 16 bases left in between. The CDR3 loop reads CATSRSPVDIHEQYF. CDR3 coding DNA: TGTGCCACCAGCAGATCCCCTGTAGATATCCACGAGCAGTACTTC.

To note about this clone: Other nucleotide sequences in the sample specify the same CDR3. The gene calls are TRBV12-3 or TRBV12-4 and TRBJ1-2, with a tentative D call TRBD1 (5 bases). Trimming removed 5 bases from V and 2 bases from J, with 6 bases in between. This CDR3 is built from 12 residues. The CDR3 bases are TGTGCCAGCAGTCCAGGGAACTATGGCTACACCTTC. This codes for CASSPGNYGYTF.

This chain connects TRBV5-5 to TRBJ2-7; D is uncertain. The CDR3 extends over 14 amino acids. The V gene lost 0 bases and the J gene lost 2 bases, with 9 bases spanning the gap. Germline CDR1 reads SGHKS; CDR2 reads YYEKEE (reference sequence). CDR3 bases: TGTGCCAGCAGCTTGGGGCCAGGCCCCTACGAGCAGTACTTC. Its translation is CASSLGPGPYEQYF.

The chain has TRBV4-3 and TRBJ2-1, with 7 bases that match TRBD2. The CDR3 sequence is 15 residues long. V shed 4 bases and J 7 bases; nucleotides not matched to a gene: 10. CDR1 and CDR2 from the germline V gene are LGHNA and YSLEER. CDR3 in DNA: TGCGCCAGCAGCCGGGACGGGGTCGGGGGGAATGAGCAGTTCTTC. Protein product: CASSRDGVGGNEQFF.

The chain has TRBV6-5 and TRBJ1-2, with 8 positions matching TRBD1. CDR1 MNHEY and CDR2 SVGAGI come from the germline V gene. V was clipped by 7 bases and J by 4 bases; unmatched bases: 8. The CDR3 covers 14 residues. The DNA for the CDR3 is TGTGCCAGCAATACCGGGGACAGGTCCTATGGCTACACCTTC. Protein product: CASNTGDRSYGYTF.

This chain connects TRBV5-1 to TRBJ2-3; maybe TRBD2 (6 bases). Trimming stripped 4 bases from V and 1 base from J, with 16 bases between. This CDR3 contains 16 residues. Germline V gene lookup returns CDR1 SGHRS and CDR2 YFSETQ. DNA of the CDR3: TGCGCCAGCAGCCCATTTCCGGGAGCTGGCACAGATACGCAGTATTTT. Protein sequence: CASSPFPGAGTDTQYF.

The V call is TRBV5-1, the J call TRBJ1-1, with D uncertain. The CDR3 extends over 15 amino acids. In germline, CDR1 is SGHRS, CDR2 YFSETQ. Trimming removed 1 base from V and 0 bases from J, with 10 bases in between. The DNA for the CDR3 is TGCGCCAGCAGCTTGAGCCTCAACGTGAACACTGAAGCTTTCTTT. This translates into CASSLSLNVNTEAFF.

The chain joins TRBV9 to TRBJ2-5; TRBD2 agrees at 14 bases. This CDR3 is built from 17 residues. Trimming cost V 0 bases and J 5 bases; bases outside gene matches: 6. Germline-derived CDR1 and CDR2 are SGDLS and YYNGEE. Here the CDR3 reads CASSVGLAGGLGETQYF. The CDR3 region has the DNA TGTGCCAGCAGCGTAGGACTAGCGGGAGGGCTGGGGGAGACCCAGTACTTC.

This sequence joins TRBV6-5 and TRBJ1-1; D uncertain. The CDR3 consists of 13 residues. The V end lost 2 bases, the J end lost 3 bases, and 7 bases lay between the germline ends. The germline V gene has CDR1 MNHEY and CDR2 SVGAGI. CDR3 in amino acids: CASSYEADTEAFF. CDR3 bases: TGTGCCAGCAGTTACGAGGCGGACACTGAAGCTTTCTTT.